These 26 T cell receptor beta chains were all obtained from the same sample, sequenced in a study of type 1 regulatory T cells. Their cognate antigens are unknown. Via MiXCR, TCRdb re-called the reads, giving one row per CDR3 protein. The table includes roughly 40,000 distinct CDR3 sequences, roughly an eighth detected once. The sequenced sample was cultured non-Tr1 T cells, either the whole culture or a sorted T cell fraction (not recorded which). The source is a human donor in good health.

In its sample, this clonotype was seen many times. The DNA for the CDR3 is TGCAGTGCTAGGGGCCCGGCAGGGGCTGGAGAGCAGTACTTC. This gives the protein CSARGPAGAGEQYF. This chain uses TRBV20-1 with TRBJ2-7, with D perhaps TRBD1 (6 bases). The germline CDR1 and CDR2 sequences are DFQATT and SNEGSKA (reference sequence). The V end lost 3 bases, the J end lost 7 bases, and 19 bases lay between the germline ends. The CDR3 has 14 residues.

The V gene is TRBV7-2, the J gene TRBJ2-3; possible D gene TRBD2, 6 bases. The CDR3 length is 14 residues. V was shortened by 6 bases and J by 1 base, with 11 bases between the two germline ends. Germline V CDR1 and CDR2: SGHTA, FQGNSA. The CDR3 loop reads CASRKRGGTDTQYF. Written as DNA, the CDR3 is TGTGCCAGCAGGAAGCGCGGGGGCACAGATACGCAGTATTTT. Variable domain in full (rest from reference TRBV7-2 and TRBJ2-3): GAGVSQSPSNKVTEKGKDVELRCDPISGHTALYWYRQSLGQGLEFLIYFQGNSAPDKSGLPSDRFSAERTGGSVSTLTIQRTQQEDSAVYLCASRKRGGTDTQYFGPGTRLTVL.

The table lists this clonotype with many counts. The chain has TRBV20-1 and TRBJ2-1, with 8 positions matching TRBD2. This CDR3 has 12 residues. The ends lost 7 bases at V and 7 bases at J; junction bases unmatched: 6. Germline CDR1 reads DFQATT; CDR2 reads SNEGSKA (reference sequence). The CDR3 spells CSGVAGKNEQFF. The CDR3, as DNA: TGCAGTGGAGTAGCGGGAAAGAATGAGCAGTTCTTC.

This clonotype was seen ten or more times. The chain recombines TRBV30 with TRBJ2-2; no clear D gene. This CDR3 spans 14 amino acids. Germline-derived CDR1 and CDR2 are GTSNPN and SVGIG (reference sequence). V dropped 2 bases and J dropped 4 bases, with 11 bases sitting between them. CDR3 amino acids: CAWSPMMGTGELFF. Here the CDR3 DNA reads TGTGCCTGGAGTCCTATGATGGGCACCGGGGAGCTGTTTTTT.

This clonotype occurred many times. In DNA form, the CDR3 reads TGCAGTGCTGAAGAGCGGGCACACTCCTACGAGCAGTACTTC. This translates into CSAEERAHSYEQYF. The V call is TRBV20-1, the J call TRBJ2-7; perhaps TRBD2 as D (6 bases). Trimming pared 5 bases from V and 0 bases from J, leaving 14 bases between. The CDR3 loop spans 14 amino acids. Looked up from germline, CDR1 is DFQATT and CDR2 is SNEGSKA (reference sequence).

This clonotype was seen more than once but under ten times. This chain connects TRBV27 to TRBJ1-5; weak D call: TRBD1 (6 bases). Trimming took 8 bases from V and 6 from J, leaving 20 bases between them. This CDR3 is built from 15 residues. Germline V gene lookup returns CDR1 MNHEY and CDR2 SMNVEV (reference sequence). CDR3 DNA: TGTGCCAGCCGACCGGGGGCCCTGCGGAGTCAGCCCCAGCATTTT. This translates into CASRPGALRSQPQHF.

The sample holds many counts of this clonotype. The chain uses TRBV29-1 and TRBJ2-1; tentatively, D is TRBD2 (6 bases). The CDR3 runs to 17 residues. Trimming took 4 bases from V and 6 from J, leaving 25 bases between them. Germline CDR1 reads SQVTM; CDR2 reads ANQGSEA. CDR3 coding DNA: TGCAGCGTTGGTCGGGGAGGTAGACGGGAGTGGAGCAATGAGCAGTTCTTC. Translating gives CSVGRGGRREWSNEQFF.

This clonotype was seen repeatedly, ten times or more. J is TRBJ2-1 and V is TRBV28; D might be TRBD2 (6 bases). This CDR3 contains 13 residues. Germline V gene sequence: CDR1 MDHEN, CDR2 SYDVKM. The V end lost 5 bases, the J end lost 10 bases, and 15 bases lay between the germline ends. CDR3 DNA: TGTGCCAGCAGTCAGGGACTGTTCAGGGAGCAGTTCTTC. This encodes CASSQGLFREQFF.

The CDR3 loop is CATSDGGAGDNEQFF. The CDR3 DNA reads as TGTGCCACCAGTGATGGGGGCGCCGGGGACAATGAGCAGTTCTTC. This chain connects TRBV24-1 to TRBJ2-1, with a weak D call TRBD1 (6 bases). In germline, CDR1 is KGHDR, CDR2 SFDVKD. The CDR3 is made up of 15 amino acids. The germline V and J ends were trimmed by 3 bases and 5 bases, with 13 bases remaining between them.

This clonotype was counted at least ten times. The chain is built from TRBV28 and TRBJ1-5, with 7 bases identical to TRBD1. The J segment lost 1 base and the V segment lost 6 bases, leaving 6 bases of the junction unmatched. There are 15 residues in the CDR3. The germline V gene encodes CDR1 MDHEN and CDR2 SYDVKM. The CDR3 sequence: CASSPGTASNQPQHF. In DNA form, the CDR3 reads TGTGCCAGCAGCCCCGGGACAGCGAGCAATCAGCCCCAGCATTTT.

Concerning this clonotype: A read error may explain this, as a much larger clone is one base away. This rearrangement joins TRBV7-9 to TRBJ2-2; the match to TRBD1 covers 8 bases. The junction had 0 bases not matched to a gene; V was cut back by 5 bases and J by 4 bases. This CDR3 has 13 residues. Germline V CDR1 and CDR2: SEHNR, FQNEAQ (reference sequence). The CDR3: CASSQGATGELFF. The CDR3 DNA reads TGTGCCAGCAGCCAGGGGGCCACCGGGGAGCTGTTTTTT.

Worth noting for this clonotype: A junction boundary mismatches the germline segment, possibly from a read error. The chain couples TRBV20-1 to TRBJ2-1; either TRBD1 or TRBD2 may fit D (5 bases each). This CDR3 is 12 amino acids long. Germline lookup yields CDR1 DFQATT and CDR2 SNEGSKA (reference sequence). CDR3 loop: CSARGTREEQSF. In nucleotides, the CDR3 is TGCAGTGCTAGAGGGACACGGGAAGAGCAGTCCTTC.

This clonotype was recorded many times. This chain joins TRBV5-1 and TRBJ2-5, with TRBD2 matching over 11 bases. V lost 4 bases, J lost 5 bases, and 4 bases stayed unmatched. Germline V gene lookup returns CDR1 SGHRS and CDR2 YFSETQ. The CDR3 loop spans 14 amino acids. The CDR3 sequence: CASSMGLAVETQYF. In nucleotides, the CDR3 is TGCGCCAGCAGCATGGGACTAGCGGTCGAGACCCAGTACTTC.

The table lists this clonotype with a few counts. The chain employs TRBV7-2 and TRBJ2-7; D uncertain. Germline CDR1 SGHTA, CDR2 FQGNSA. V was shortened by 1 base and J by 7 bases, with 5 bases between the two germline ends. The CDR3 covers 11 residues. CDR3 loop: CASSLGREQYF. The DNA for the CDR3 is TGTGCCAGCAGCTTAGGGCGAGAGCAGTACTTC.

J is TRBJ2-5 and V is TRBV5-1, with TRBD1 identical over 7 bases. V lost 4 bases and J lost 5; bases outside the gene matches: 8. Germline CDR1 SGHRS, CDR2 YFSETQ. The CDR3 contains 14 residues. The DNA for the CDR3 is TGCGCCAGCAGCGAACAAACAGGGGTGGAGACCCAGTACTTC. Its protein is CASSEQTGVETQYF.

This clonotype has more than one count but fewer than ten. The chain has TRBV7-9 and TRBJ1-5; the D gene is possibly TRBD1 (5 bases). CDR3 length: 14 amino acids. V was pared by 3 bases and J by 6 bases, with 12 bases between. Germline values: CDR1 SEHNR, CDR2 FQNEAQ (reference sequence). This CDR3 is CASSFGGDVQPQHF. CDR3 nucleotides: TGTGCCAGCAGCTTCGGGGGGGACGTTCAGCCCCAGCATTTT.

This clonotype was seen a few times. The V and J genes are TRBV30 and TRBJ1-3; no reliable D call. Per the germline V gene, CDR1 is GTSNPN and CDR2 is SVGIG (reference sequence). This CDR3 has 12 amino acids. Trimming left V 3 bases short and J 0 bases short, with 3 bases between. The CDR3 here is CAWRGSGNTIYF. DNA for the CDR3: TGTGCCTGGAGGGGCTCTGGAAACACCATATATTTT.

This chain links TRBV5-1 with TRBJ2-7, with 7 bases that match TRBD1. This CDR3 region has 15 residues. Germline CDR1 reads SGHRS; CDR2 reads YFSETQ. Losses at the gene ends were 4 bases for V and 0 bases for J; bases not matched to a gene: 7. The CDR3 DNA sequence: TGCGCCAGCAGCCCGTGGACAGGAACCTCCTACGAGCAGTACTTC. Amino acid sequence: CASSPWTGTSYEQYF.

This clonotype showed up many times. The chain uses TRBV7-2 and TRBJ2-1; D remains unclear. From germline, CDR1 is SGHTA and CDR2 FQGNSA. Trimming stripped 1 base from V and 0 bases from J, with 4 bases between. The CDR3 is made up of 14 amino acids. The CDR3 DNA reads as TGTGCCAGCAGCTTAGAGAGCTCCTACAATGAGCAGTTCTTC. It translates to CASSLESSYNEQFF.

This clonotype was counted ten times or more. The chain combines TRBV12-3 or TRBV12-4 with TRBJ2-3; 10 bases line up with TRBD2. The CDR3 runs to 16 residues. V gave up 3 bases and J gave up 6 bases; unmatched junction bases: 9. Here the CDR3 reads CASSFQAGGPRDTQYF. Written as DNA, the CDR3 is TGTGCCAGCAGTTTCCAAGCGGGAGGGCCTCGGGATACGCAGTATTTT.

The table lists this clonotype with a count of one. This may be a read error: a much more frequent sequence differs by one nucleotide. The chain is built from TRBV5-6 and TRBJ2-2, with D possibly TRBD2 on 5 matching bases. Trimming left V 7 bases short and J 1 base short, with 14 bases between. Germline V gene lookup returns CDR1 SGHDT and CDR2 YYEEEE. The CDR3 length is 15 residues. CDR3 protein: CASQLTRGNTGELFF. CDR3 sequence (DNA): TGTGCCAGCCAATTAACACGGGGGAACACCGGGGAGCTGTTTTTT.

J is TRBJ2-1 and V is TRBV20-1; D remains ambiguous. Germline loops: CDR1 DFQATT, CDR2 SNEGSKA (reference sequence). The CDR3 sequence is 12 residues long. The V end was cut by 3 bases, the J end by 4 bases, with 7 bases between. As DNA, the CDR3 is TGCAGTGCTAGTTTACCGTACAATGAGCAGTTCTTC. The encoded protein is CSASLPYNEQFF.

This clonotype has a handful of counts. The rearrangement links TRBV5-4 to TRBJ2-1; D is tentatively TRBD1 or TRBD2 (5 bases each). The CDR3 contains 16 residues. Germline V gene data show CDR1 as SGHNT and CDR2 as YYREEE (reference sequence). Trimming pared 3 bases from V and 2 bases from J, leaving 15 bases between. The DNA of the CDR3 is TGTGCCAGCAGCTCCCCGGGACGCACCGCCTACAATGAGCAGTTCTTC. Translation: CASSSPGRTAYNEQFF.

This clonotype showed up just a few times. The V and J genes are TRBV2 and TRBJ1-5, with D tentatively TRBD1 (6 bases). This CDR3 has 16 amino acids. CDR1 and CDR2 from the germline V gene are SNHLY and FYNNEI. V lost 5 bases and J 0 bases, leaving 14 bases between the germline ends. The CDR3 DNA is TGTGCCAGCAGTACACCCAGGGGAAATAGCAATCAGCCCCAGCATTTT. Its translation is CASSTPRGNSNQPQHF.

This clonotype was seen ten or more times. The chain couples TRBV7-2 to TRBJ2-7; 10 positions agree with TRBD2. Per the germline V gene, CDR1 is SGHTA and CDR2 is FQGNSA. With V trimmed by 3 bases and J by 6 bases, 8 bases remained unmatched. The length of the CDR3 is 15 residues. The CDR3 sequence: CASSFLGLAGGEQYF. CDR3 bases: TGTGCCAGCAGCTTCCTCGGTTTAGCGGGAGGCGAGCAGTACTTC. Full variable domain (remainder filled in from reference TRBV7-2 and TRBJ2-7): GAGVSQSPSNKVTEKGKDVELRCDPISGHTALYWYRQSLGQGLEFLIYFQGNSAPDKSGLPSDRFSAERTGGSVSTLTIQRTQQEDSAVYLCASSFLGLAGGEQYFGPGTRLTVT.

This clonotype occurred a few times. The chain is built from TRBV5-1 and TRBJ1-2; the match to TRBD1 covers 12 bases. Germline assignment: CDR1 SGHRS and CDR2 YFSETQ. The CDR3 length is 15 residues. V shed 4 bases and J 3 bases; nucleotides not matched to a gene: 4. CDR3 in DNA: TGCGCCAGCAGCCGGGACAGGGGGCTCGACTATGGCTACACCTTC. Its translation: CASSRDRGLDYGYTF.